This T cell receptor (beta chain) was documented in a study of cytomegalovirus exposure and HLA in healthy donors. This clone occurred a few times. Its antigen is still unknown. CDR3 length: 14 residues. In germline, CDR1 is GTSNPN, CDR2 SVGIG (reference sequence). General observations from the study: Among the sequence variants, a highly shared cluster was likely an artifact of sequencing. Researchers reported in a later analysis that a missense DCLRE1C variant was tied to TCR beta V- and J-gene trimming.

The PCR had 60 Vbeta and 13 Jbeta primers. Profiling relied on immunoSEQ multiplex PCR, and the TCRdb table lists in-frame clones only, not all of them. The profile shows fewer than 200,000 clones, 75% to 90% of them singletons. The TCR sequence derives from a male donor in good health and CMV-seronegative. This chain links TRBV30 with TRBJ1-6, with D possibly being TRBD1 (5 bases). The sample comprised PBMCs. The CDR3, as DNA: TGTGCTTACAGGACCCGCTCCTATAATTCACCCCTCCACTTT. As protein: CAYRTRSYNSPLHF.